This paragraph covers one TCR beta chain sequence. Its target is not known. This record belongs to a study of cytomegalovirus exposure and HLA in healthy donors. Points from the study as a whole: In a later analysis, at a false discovery rate of 0.05, fewer than 20,000 TCR beta sequences were associated with HLA alleles. DRB1 showed the most TCR associations and HLA-C the fewest in a later analysis, as rates varied by HLA locus.

In germline, CDR1 is SGHRS, CDR2 YFSETQ. V lost 2 bases and J lost 5, with 10 bases in between. CDR3 length: 13 residues. The PCR employed 60 Vbeta primers together with 13 Jbeta primers. Only in-frame clones appear in the TCRdb table, and some are missing; sequencing was by immunoSEQ multiplex PCR. The sample includes 130,000 or so clones, 65% to 90% seen only once; the top ten take around 2.2%. The specimen sequenced was PBMCs. The clonotype was recovered from a man younger than 45 in good health and CMV-seronegative. The V and J genes are TRBV5-1 and TRBJ2-5, with D perhaps matching TRBD1 (6 bases). CDR3 coding DNA: TGCGCCAGCAGCTTATCAGGGGCCGAGACCCAGTACTTC. Amino acid sequence: CASSLSGAETQYF.